These T cell receptor beta chains were read from a single sample in a study of breast tumors, draining lymph nodes, adjacent tissues. Using its own MiXCR run on the multiplex PCR reads, TCRdb lists one record per CDR3 protein. This table holds roughly 130,000 distinct CDR3 sequences, just under 20% found once. Sequences were obtained from axillary lymph node tissue. The receptors stem from a female donor with breast cancer. Some clones in this sample may be carry-over from other donors' samples. Both conserved end residues are part of each CDR3. Each record gives: V gene, CDR3 protein.

v_gene: TRBV7-2; CDR3aa: CASSLVSTDTQYF
v_gene: TRBV29-1; CDR3aa: CSVSRGSSYEQYF
v_gene: TRBV5-4; CDR3aa: CASSRTGFVDQPQHF
v_gene: TRBV20-1; CDR3aa: CSAFTRLTDTQYF
v_gene: TRBV29-1; CDR3aa: CSVGVSTGKETQYF
v_gene: TRBV19; CDR3aa: CASSAGTGWYEQFF
v_gene: TRBV7-2; CDR3aa: CASSLQVQETQYF
v_gene: TRBV7-9; CDR3aa: CASSEQGYNQPQHF
v_gene: TRBV4-1; CDR3aa: CASSQVQLADSRFTGELFF
v_gene: TRBV11-2; CDR3aa: CASSFKPVGRNEQYF
v_gene: TRBV30; CDR3aa: CAWREGGGELFF
v_gene: TRBV2; CDR3aa: CASSRGLAVNTDTQYF
v_gene: TRBV2; CDR3aa: CASKDGRGLTYNEQFF
v_gene: TRBV24-1; CDR3aa: CATSDSLAGGLHEQFF
v_gene: TRBV4-2; CDR3aa: CASSQDLASEAKNIQYF
v_gene: TRBV20-1; CDR3aa: CSARALEGSVGEKLFF
v_gene: TRBV6-5; CDR3aa: CASSYEQGQGYTF
v_gene: TRBV7-9; CDR3aa: CASSFLADLNTGELFF
v_gene: TRBV4-1; CDR3aa: CASSQVNLGFQETQYF
v_gene: TRBV19; CDR3aa: CASSIDARATSTDTQYF
v_gene: TRBV7-9; CDR3aa: CASSEGPSYQPQHF
v_gene: TRBV4-1; CDR3aa: CASSRQYNEQFF
v_gene: TRBV5-1; CDR3aa: CASSLTGHEQFF
v_gene: TRBV12-3/TRBV12-4; CDR3aa: CASTARTSGTPDTQYF
v_gene: TRBV3-1; CDR3aa: CASSQGGRGEQYF
v_gene: TRBV20-1; CDR3aa: CSASGGGNEQFF